What follows are 32 T cell receptor beta chains derived from one specimen sequenced in a study of tumor-infiltrating lymphocytes in primary liver carcinoma. A primer matching the constant region was used to make TCR beta cDNA from approximately 500 ng of total RNA. Slightly modified ARM-PCR with three nested multiplex PCR rounds yielded TCR beta libraries. A C-beta reverse primer and TRBV1-TRBV30 forward primers served in each of the first two PCR rounds, at ten to eleven cycles apiece. Via MiXCR, TCRdb re-called the multiplex PCR reads, giving one row per CDR3 protein. The sample lists under 85,000 distinct CDR3 sequences; approximately 70% were seen once. The source material, 20-30 mg of unsorted bulk tissue, was used to co-extract RNA and DNA. The sequenced material came from liver tumor tissue from sampling region 1. Specified subset: tumor region T1, superior pole. These receptors came from a man in his forties or fifties with primary liver carcinoma and hepatitis B virus infection.

The chain links TRBV12-3 or TRBV12-4 to TRBJ2-1; the match to TRBD2 covers 7 bases. The CDR3 extends over 17 amino acids. After removal of 7 bases from V and 10 bases from J, the junction contained 22 bases not matched to a gene. CDR3 region: CASTMYWGGLTGEEQFF. For the CDR3, the DNA is TGTGCCAGCACCATGTACTGGGGGGGTCTGACTGGGGAAGAGCAGTTCTTC.

Concerning this clonotype: This clone may be a read error of a much larger clone one base away. The chain is built from TRBV28 and TRBJ2-2; D is uncertain. Deletions cut 11 bases from V and 4 bases from J, with 11 bases between. Germline CDR1 is MDHEN and CDR2 is SYDVKM. The CDR3 is made up of 12 amino acids. The CDR3 loop reads CAGESVTGELFF. CDR3 bases: TGTGCCGGGGAATCGGTCACCGGGGAGCTGTTTTTT.

Regarding this clonotype: Relative to the germline gene, one junction end is altered; a read error may explain this. V and J are TRBV18 and TRBJ1-1, with D hard to call. The CDR3 has 14 residues. Germline lookup yields CDR1 KGHSH and CDR2 LQKENI. CDR3 bases: TGTGCCAGCTCGCCACCGACATCTGGCACTGAAGCTTTCTTT. This gives the protein CASSPPTSGTEAFF.

This clonotype was counted once. One junction end disagrees with the germline gene, perhaps due to a read error. V gene TRBV6-5 combines with J gene TRBJ1-5; possible D gene TRBD1, 5 bases. This CDR3 comprises 14 residues. CDR1 is MNHEY and CDR2 is SVGAGI in the germline V gene. CDR3 in amino acids: CASRHDSPSQSQHF. CDR3 DNA sequence: TGTGCCAGCAGACACGACAGCCCCAGTCAGTCCCAGCACTTT.

This clonotype has just one count. The germline gene is not matched at one end of the junction; a read error may be the cause. The J gene is TRBJ2-7, the V gene TRBV6-1; 9 bases agree with TRBD1. The CDR3 length is 15 residues. Germline loops: CDR1 MNHNS, CDR2 SASEGT. CDR3 nucleotides: TGTGCTAGCAGTGAAGCGCTGGGACAGGGCTACGAGCAGTACTTC. Residues: CASSEALGQGYEQYF.

Note on this clonotype: The junction differs from germline at one of its ends, possibly a read error. The chain uses TRBV29-1 and TRBJ2-1, with 8 bases lining up with TRBD2. This CDR3 is 11 amino acids long. CDR1 and CDR2 from the germline V gene are SQVTM and ANQGSEA. As DNA, the CDR3 is TGCAGGGCACCCAGTGGCGGGGGGCAGATCTTC. This sequence encodes CRAPSGGGQIF.

This clonotype was recorded at least ten times. The V gene is TRBV2, the J gene TRBJ2-7; D gene unclear. This CDR3 comprises 12 residues. In germline, CDR1 is SNHLY, CDR2 FYNNEI. Trimming cost V 3 bases and J 4 bases, with 7 bases left between them. The CDR3 DNA reads as TGTGCCAGCAGTGAGATGGATTACGAGCAGTACTTC. This gives the protein CASSEMDYEQYF.

About this clonotype itself: One end of the junction varies from germline; a read error may be responsible. The chain carries TRBV6-6 and TRBJ1-1; 8 nucleotides line up with TRBD1. This CDR3 comprises 14 residues. Germline V gene sequence: CDR1 MNHNY, CDR2 SVGAGI (reference sequence). In DNA form, the CDR3 reads TGTGTCAGCAGTCAGGGACAGGCGGACACTGAAGCTTTCTTC. Protein: CVSSQGQADTEAFF.

There are a few counts of this clonotype. A much larger clone lies a single base off, so this may be a read error. CDR3 residues: CAGSSRQGSYNEQFF. The CDR3 DNA reads as TGCGCCGGCAGCTCCAGACAGGGCTCCTACAATGAGCAGTTCTTC. The gene calls are TRBV5-1 and TRBJ2-1; 7 bases line up with TRBD1. CDR3 length: 15 residues. CDR1 and CDR2 from the germline V gene are SGHRS and YFSETQ.

The chain recombines TRBV11-2 with TRBJ2-3; a weak D match, TRBD2 (5 bases). V lost 11 bases and J 6 bases, leaving 21 bases between the germline ends. The V gene's germline CDR1 is SGHAT and CDR2 FQNNGV. The CDR3 length is 14 residues. The CDR3 loop is CAGGAWEPADTQYF. For the CDR3, the DNA is TGTGCCGGAGGAGCATGGGAGCCCGCGGATACGCAGTATTTT.

As regards this clonotype: Given a much more abundant clone one base away, this may be a read error. This chain uses TRBV24-1 with TRBJ2-3; D is undetermined. The germline V gene encodes CDR1 KGHDR and CDR2 SFDVKD. Trimming removed 4 bases at V and 3 bases at J, with 7 bases between. CDR3 size: 13 residues. The CDR3 spells CATSDPATDTQYF. CDR3 DNA sequence: TGTGCCACCAGTGACCCTGCTACAGATACGCAGTATTTT.

Comment on this clonotype: The junction shows a germline mismatch at one end, possibly a read error. J is TRBJ2-1 and V is TRBV12-3 or TRBV12-4; 7 nucleotides line up with TRBD2. There are 13 residues in the CDR3. The CDR3 DNA reads TGCGCCAGCAGTCCGACTAGCTCCAATGAGGAGTTCTTC. This codes for CASSPTSSNEEFF.

For this clonotype: The CDR3 carries no conserved terminal phenylalanine or tryptophan, so it likely arises from a read error. This rearrangement joins TRBV12-3 or TRBV12-4 to TRBJ2-3; 9 nucleotides line up with TRBD2. This CDR3 has 17 amino acids. V lost 6 bases to trimming and J lost 2 bases; unmatched junction nucleotides: 12. The CDR3 nucleotides are TGTGCCAGCAGACCAACGACTAGCGGCATTTACACAGATACGCAGTATCTT. Its translation: CASRPTTSGIYTDTQYL.

This chain joins TRBV11-1 and TRBJ2-7; D not resolved. V shed 6 bases and J shed 4 bases, with 13 bases lying between them. Germline V lookup: CDR1 SGHAT, CDR2 FQDESV (reference sequence). There are 13 residues in the CDR3. CDR3: CASSECKTYEQYF. Written as DNA, the CDR3 is TGTGCCAGCAGTGAGTGCAAAACATACGAGCAGTACTTC.

A note on this clonotype: One junction end disagrees with the germline gene, perhaps due to a read error. The genes are TRBV5-4 and TRBJ2-5; 7 nucleotides match TRBD2. The CDR3 spans 15 residues. Germline V gives CDR1 SGHNT, CDR2 YYREEE (reference sequence). In DNA, the CDR3 is TGTGCCAGCAGTTTTTTTCACGCGGGAGAAGAGACCCAGCACTTC. This codes for CASSFFHAGEETQHF.

In regard to this clonotype: A much more abundant neighbour one base away suggests this may be a read error. The J gene is TRBJ2-7, the V gene TRBV7-9; D may be TRBD1 (5 bases). The CDR3 sequence is 13 residues long. Germline V lookup: CDR1 SEHNR, CDR2 FQNEAQ (reference sequence). The CDR3 coding sequence is TGTACCAGCAGCCCCCGTTCAGGGTCCGAGCAGTACTTC. This sequence encodes CTSSPRSGSEQYF.

This clonotype was recorded many times. The chain couples TRBV6-1 to TRBJ2-7, with D possibly being TRBD1 or TRBD2 (5 bases each). This CDR3 has 14 residues. V lost 8 bases and J 5 bases, leaving 19 bases between the germline ends. Germline V lookup: CDR1 MNHNS, CDR2 SASEGT. The CDR3 protein is CASSRDALDHEQYF. The CDR3 DNA follows: TGTGCCAGCTCCCGGGACGCCTTAGATCACGAGCAGTACTTC.

As for this clonotype: The conserved closing phenylalanine or tryptophan is absent in this CDR3, likely reflecting a read error. Because the CDR3's place on the DNA is in doubt, the DNA is left out and the CDR3 is given as listed by TCRdb. The chain carries TRBV6-5 and TRBJ2-5; no check of the table's D call, TRBD2, against the DNA was made. 14 amino acids form the CDR3, both terminal residues included. The germline CDR1 and CDR2 sequences are MNHEY and SVGAGI. The CDR3 reads CASSYGTSQETQHI.

This clonotype was seen only a few times. One junction end disagrees with the germline gene, perhaps due to a read error. The chain links TRBV10-2 to TRBJ2-7; 11 nucleotides line up with TRBD2. Per germline, CDR1 WSHSY and CDR2 SAAADI. The CDR3 spans 13 residues. This CDR3 is CAIQLAGDDERYF. In DNA, the CDR3 is TGCGCTATCCAACTAGCGGGAGACGACGAGCGGTACTTC.

V gene TRBV20-1 combines with J gene TRBJ2-1; 7 bases line up with TRBD2. Germline V gene lookup returns CDR1 DFQATT and CDR2 SNEGSKA (reference sequence). The CDR3 extends over 14 amino acids. CDR3 DNA sequence: TGCAATGCCCCCAGCGGGAAGGCAAACAATGAGCAGTTCTTC. Translated, it gives CNAPSGKANNEQFF.

Only a few counts were recorded for this clonotype. The chain is built from TRBV19 and TRBJ2-7; D not resolved. CDR1 and CDR2 (germline): LNHDA, SQIVND (reference sequence). With 3 bases removed from V and 2 bases from J, the gap between germline ends came to 8 bases. This CDR3 has 13 residues. The CDR3 nucleotides are TGTGCCAGTAGTATTGATTGGACCTACGAGCAGTACTTC. Its protein product is CASSIDWTYEQYF.

The chain employs TRBV28 and TRBJ2-7, with TRBD2 matching 8 bases. The V segment lost 9 bases and the J segment 4 bases; nucleotides outside the gene matches: 14. Germline CDR1 reads MDHEN; CDR2 reads SYDVKM. CDR3 size: 15 residues. CDR3 sequence reads: CARSLSGGLLYEQYF. In nucleotides, the CDR3 is TGTGCCAGAAGCCTTTCGGGGGGGCTGTTGTACGAGCAGTACTTC.

The CDR3: CASSLGWQPVRGANVLTF. In nucleotides, the CDR3 is TGTGCCAGCAGTTTGGGGTGGCAACCGGTCAGAGGGGCCAACGTCCTGACTTTC. The chain has TRBV28 and TRBJ2-6; no firm D call. V was cut by 3 bases and J by 4 bases, with 19 bases left in between. Germline V gene data show CDR1 as MDHEN and CDR2 as SYDVKM. The CDR3 spans 18 residues.

The J gene is TRBJ1-2, the V gene TRBV2; TRBD1 aligns across 7 bases. After removal of 6 bases from V and 5 bases from J, the junction contained 12 bases not matched to a gene. The CDR3 is made up of 15 amino acids. Germline CDR1 and CDR2: SNHLY and FYNNEI. CDR3 region: CASSELREGAYGYTF. The CDR3 DNA follows: TGTGCCAGCAGCGAGCTCCGGGAGGGGGCTTATGGCTACACCTTC.

The V and J genes are TRBV19 and TRBJ2-6, with D maybe TRBD2 (6 bases). The V gene's germline CDR1 is LNHDA and CDR2 SQIVND (reference sequence). V was trimmed by 0 bases and J by 6 bases, leaving 18 bases between them. The CDR3 spans 18 residues. The chain's CDR3 is CASSIEGTLGTEANVLTF. The CDR3 coding sequence is TGTGCCAGTAGTATAGAAGGTACTCTTGGGACTGAGGCCAACGTCCTGACTTTC. Based on the CDR3 plus reference TRBV19 and TRBJ2-6, the full variable domain is DGGITQSPKYLFRKEGQNVTLSCEQNLNHDAMYWYRQDPGQGLRLIYYSQIVNDFQKGDIAEGYSVSREKKESFPLTVTSAQKNPTAFYLCASSIEGTLGTEANVLTFGAGSRLTVL.

As to this clonotype: This clone may be a read error of a much larger clone one base away. This sequence joins TRBV24-1 and TRBJ2-2, with 7 bases identical to TRBD2. CDR3 length equals 17 residues. Germline values: CDR1 KGHDR, CDR2 SFDVKD. CDR3 sequence reads: CAISDPSAGANTGELFF. The CDR3 DNA is TGTGCCATCAGTGATCCGTCGGCGGGAGCGAACACCGGGGAGCTGTTTTTT.

This clonotype has more than one count but fewer than ten. The chain recombines TRBV11-2 with TRBJ1-1; the D is unclear. The V gene lost 5 bases and the J gene lost 4 bases, with 20 bases spanning the gap. This CDR3 has 16 residues. Per the germline V gene, CDR1 is SGHAT and CDR2 is FQNNGV. The CDR3, as DNA: TGTGCCAGCAGCCGAAACTGGGTGGCGACACTCACTGAAGCTTTCTTT. Translating gives CASSRNWVATLTEAFF.

About this clonotype itself: At one end, the junction sequence differs from germline, possibly due to a read error. The chain employs TRBV2 and TRBJ2-3; D possibly corresponds to TRBD2 (5 bases). CDR1 and CDR2 from the germline V gene are SNHLY and FYNNEI. This CDR3 is 13 amino acids long. CDR3 nucleotide sequence: TGTGACAGCAAGGACTTCGCGTCAGATACGCAGTATTTT. Translation: CDSKDFASDTQYF.

This clonotype was seen just once. The V gene is TRBV11-1, the J gene TRBJ2-7, with TRBD1 identical over 8 bases. The CDR3 runs 15 residues. CDR1 is SGHAT and CDR2 is FQDESV in the germline V gene (reference sequence). V gave up 5 bases and J gave up 4 bases; unmatched junction bases: 10. DNA of the CDR3: TGTGCCAGCAGCCCTCGGGGACAGGTAATGTACGAGCAGTACTTC. Translation: CASSPRGQVMYEQYF.

About this clonotype: At one boundary the junction diverges from the germline segment, which might be a read error. The chain combines TRBV16 with TRBJ1-4; weak D call: TRBD1 (5 bases). In germline, CDR1 is KGHSY, CDR2 FQNENV. The CDR3 extends over 15 amino acids. CDR3 nucleotide sequence: TGTGCGAGCAGCCAATCGGGGGTAACTAATGAAAAACTGTTTTTT. Translated, it gives CASSQSGVTNEKLFF.

Notes on this clonotype: Given a much more abundant clone one base away, this may be a read error. V is TRBV28 and J is TRBJ2-5; D may correspond to TRBD1 or TRBD2 (5 bases each). This CDR3 comprises 15 residues. Germline V gives CDR1 MDHEN, CDR2 SYDVKM. This CDR3 reads CASSATPRGEEIQYF. The CDR3 region has the DNA TGTGCCAGCAGTGCTACCCCTCGGGGCGAAGAGATCCAGTACTTC.

For this clonotype: A junction end diverges from the germline sequence, so it may reflect a read error. V is TRBV4-1 and J is TRBJ2-7, with 8 bases lining up with TRBD1. This CDR3 contains 17 residues. CDR1 is MGHRA and CDR2 is YSYEKL in the germline V gene. The CDR3 DNA sequence: TGCGCCAGCAGCCAAAGGAGCCCGGACAGGGCAATCTACGAGCAATACTTC. It codes for CASSQRSPDRAIYEQYF.